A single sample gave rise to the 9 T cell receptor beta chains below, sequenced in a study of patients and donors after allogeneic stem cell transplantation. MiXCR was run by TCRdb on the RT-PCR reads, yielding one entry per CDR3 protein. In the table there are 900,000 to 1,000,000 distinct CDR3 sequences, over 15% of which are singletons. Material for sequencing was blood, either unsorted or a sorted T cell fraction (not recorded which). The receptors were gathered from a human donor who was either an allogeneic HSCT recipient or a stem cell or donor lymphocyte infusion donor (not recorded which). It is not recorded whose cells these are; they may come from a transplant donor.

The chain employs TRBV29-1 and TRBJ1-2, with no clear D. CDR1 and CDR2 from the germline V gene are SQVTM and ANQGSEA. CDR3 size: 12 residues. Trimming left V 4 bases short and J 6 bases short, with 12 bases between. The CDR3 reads CSVALRRDGYTF. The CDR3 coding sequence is TGCAGCGTTGCTCTCCGACGAGATGGCTACACCTTC. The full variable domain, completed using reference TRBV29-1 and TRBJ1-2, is SAVISQKPSRDICQRGTSLTIQCQVDSQVTMMFWYRQQPGQSLTLIATANQGSEATYESGFVIDKFPISRPNLTFSTLTVSNMSPEDSSIYLCSVALRRDGYTFGSGTRLTVV.

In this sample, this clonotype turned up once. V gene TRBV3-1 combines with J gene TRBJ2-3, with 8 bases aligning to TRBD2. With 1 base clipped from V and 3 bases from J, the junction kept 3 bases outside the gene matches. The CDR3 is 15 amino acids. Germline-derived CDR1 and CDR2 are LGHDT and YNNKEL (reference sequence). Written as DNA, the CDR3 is TGTGCCAGCAGCCAAGGTCCGGGAGGGACAGATACGCAGTATTTT. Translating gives CASSQGPGGTDTQYF.

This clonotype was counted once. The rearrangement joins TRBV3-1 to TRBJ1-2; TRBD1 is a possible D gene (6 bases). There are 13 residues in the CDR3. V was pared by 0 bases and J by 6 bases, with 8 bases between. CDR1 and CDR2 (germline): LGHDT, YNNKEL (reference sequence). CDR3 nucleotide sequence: TGTGCCAGCAGCCAAGACGGGGGCCATGGCTACACCTTC. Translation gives CASSQDGGHGYTF.

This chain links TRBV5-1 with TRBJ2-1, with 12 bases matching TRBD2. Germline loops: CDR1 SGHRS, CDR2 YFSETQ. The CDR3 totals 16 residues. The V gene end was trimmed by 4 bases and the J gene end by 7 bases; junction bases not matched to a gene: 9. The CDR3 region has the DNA TGCGCCAGCAGCGTTGACGCCGGGACTAGCGGGAATGAGCAGTTCTTC. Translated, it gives CASSVDAGTSGNEQFF.

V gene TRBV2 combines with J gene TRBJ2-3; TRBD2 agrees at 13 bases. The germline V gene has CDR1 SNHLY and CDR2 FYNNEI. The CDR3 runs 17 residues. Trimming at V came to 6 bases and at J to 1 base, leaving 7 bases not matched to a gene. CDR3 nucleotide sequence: TGTGCCAGCAGAGCTCCGGGACTAGCGGGGCGCACAGATACGCAGTATTTT. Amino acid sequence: CASRAPGLAGRTDTQYF.

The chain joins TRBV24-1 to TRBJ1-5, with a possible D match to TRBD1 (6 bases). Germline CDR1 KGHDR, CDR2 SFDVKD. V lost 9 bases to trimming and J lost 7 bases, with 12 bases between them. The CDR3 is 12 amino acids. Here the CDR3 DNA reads TGTGCCACCTCCCGGGGGGGCCAGCCCCAGCATTTT. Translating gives CATSRGGQPQHF.

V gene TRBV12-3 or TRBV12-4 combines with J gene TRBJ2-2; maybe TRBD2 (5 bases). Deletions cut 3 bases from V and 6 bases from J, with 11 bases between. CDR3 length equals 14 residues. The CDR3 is CASSFLARAGELFF. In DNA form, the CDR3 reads TGTGCCAGCAGTTTTCTAGCAAGAGCCGGGGAGCTGTTTTTT.

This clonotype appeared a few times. The CDR3 here is CSVEGRGRSTGELFF. CDR3 coding DNA: TGCAGCGTTGAAGGTCGGGGGCGAAGCACCGGGGAGCTGTTTTTT. This chain links TRBV29-1 with TRBJ2-2; either TRBD1 or TRBD2 may fit D (6 bases each). The germline CDR1 and CDR2 sequences are SQVTM and ANQGSEA. The CDR3 consists of 15 residues. Trimming took 1 base from V and 4 from J, leaving 13 bases between them.

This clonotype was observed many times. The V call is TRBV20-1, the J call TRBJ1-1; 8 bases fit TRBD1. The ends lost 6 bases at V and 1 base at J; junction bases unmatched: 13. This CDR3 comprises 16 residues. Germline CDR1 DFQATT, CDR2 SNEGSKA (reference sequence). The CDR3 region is CSAAIARGPGNTEAFF. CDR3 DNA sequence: TGCAGTGCCGCGATAGCCAGGGGGCCAGGGAACACTGAAGCTTTCTTT.